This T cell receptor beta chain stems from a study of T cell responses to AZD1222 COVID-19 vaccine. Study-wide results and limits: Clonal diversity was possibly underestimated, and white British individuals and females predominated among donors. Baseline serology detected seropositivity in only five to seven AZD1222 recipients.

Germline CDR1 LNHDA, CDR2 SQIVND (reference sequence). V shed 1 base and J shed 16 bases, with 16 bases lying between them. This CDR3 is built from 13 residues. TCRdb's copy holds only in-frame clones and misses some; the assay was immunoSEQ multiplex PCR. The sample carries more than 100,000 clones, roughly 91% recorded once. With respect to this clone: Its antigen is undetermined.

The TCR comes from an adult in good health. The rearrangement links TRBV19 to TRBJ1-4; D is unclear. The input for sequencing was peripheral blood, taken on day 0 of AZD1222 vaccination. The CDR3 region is CASSIGARNTEFF. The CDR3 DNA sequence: TGTGCCAGTAGTATAGGAGCACGCAATACCGAGTTTTTT.